This TCR beta chain was retrieved from a study of human T cells and chemical hapten exposure. TCRdb independently ran MiXCR on the RACE reads; one entry per CDR3 protein. The table has more than 35,000 distinct CDR3 sequences, about 6.3% seen once; the top ten hold roughly 9%. V was pared by 2 bases and J by 2 bases, with 10 bases between. This CDR3 is built from 14 residues. The table lists this clonotype with a few counts. The time point here: patch test 1, 2 weeks after DPC sensitization. Treatment of the sample: therapeutic diphenylcyclopropenone sensitization with weekly scalp DPC. Total RNA was isolated from unfractionated whole blood.

The chain uses TRBV12-3 or TRBV12-4 and TRBJ2-7; D call uncertain. The origin of this receptor is a woman aged 25-40 years with alopecia areata. Some clones in this sample may be carry-over from other donors' samples. The starting material was whole blood, obtained in connection with sensitization to the hapten diphenylcyclopropenone (DPC). CDR3 bases: TGTGCCAGCAGTTTATCCGACACTACCTACGAGCAGTACTTC. Translation: CASSLSDTTYEQYF.